One and the same sample provided the 16 T cell receptor beta chains below, sequenced in a study of blood T cell repertoires in COVID-19. Sequencing used immunoSEQ multiplex PCR; TCRdb keeps in-frame clones, though not all of them. The sample consists of about 200,000 clones, around four fifths of them appearing once. The sequenced material came from peripheral blood. The receptors were gathered from a human donor in a cohort sampled during active COVID-19.

The CDR3 nucleotides read TGTGCCAGCAGCTTAGCTACAGACCAAGAGACCCAGTACTTC. Translating it yields CASSLATDQETQYF. This chain joins TRBV5-5 and TRBJ2-5, with no clear D. CDR1 SGHKS and CDR2 YYEKEE come from the germline V gene (reference sequence). The CDR3 has 14 residues. The germline V and J ends were trimmed by 2 bases and 0 bases, with 8 bases remaining between them. Full variable domain (outside the CDR3, taken from reference TRBV5-5 and TRBJ2-5): DAGVTQSPTHLIKTRGQQVTLRCSPISGHKSVSWYQQVLGQGPQFIFQYYEKEERGRGNFPDRFSARQFPNYSSELNVNALLLGDSALYLCASSLATDQETQYFGPGTRLLVL.

V is TRBV6-5 and J is TRBJ2-1, with D maybe TRBD2 (6 bases). This CDR3 region has 15 residues. Germline V CDR1 and CDR2: MNHEY, SVGAGI. Trimming took off 7 bases at V and 4 bases at J, with 17 bases between the two ends. The CDR3 protein is CASKEAGRTYNEQFF. CDR3 in DNA: TGTGCCAGCAAAGAGGCGGGAAGGACTTACAATGAGCAGTTCTTC.

CDR3: CATGRAGGPRETQYF. CDR3 coding DNA: TGTGCCACCGGACGGGCGGGGGGGCCGCGGGAGACCCAGTACTTC. The V call is TRBV19, the J call TRBJ2-5; TRBD2 aligns across 9 bases. CDR1 is LNHDA, CDR2 SQIVND, per germline (reference sequence). CDR3 size: 15 residues. J gave up 5 bases and V 10 bases, and 14 bases lay outside the gene matches.

V usage is TRBV11-2 and J usage is TRBJ2-5, with a tentative D call TRBD2 (6 bases). Trimming left V 3 bases short and J 1 base short, with 12 bases between. Germline V CDR1 and CDR2: SGHAT, FQNNGV. This CDR3 has 15 residues. CDR3 residues: CASSFSDGGQETQYF. Here the CDR3 DNA reads TGTGCCAGCAGCTTCTCGGACGGGGGCCAAGAGACCCAGTACTTC.

The rearrangement links TRBV3-1 (or the pseudogene TRBV3-2) to TRBJ2-1, with D possibly being TRBD2 (6 bases). V shed 0 bases and J shed 9 bases, with 12 bases lying between them. Germline V lookup: CDR1 LGHDT, CDR2 YNNKEL (reference sequence). The CDR3 runs to 14 residues. This chain's CDR3 is CASSQDRRAREQFF. CDR3 DNA: TGTGCCAGCAGCCAAGATCGGAGGGCGCGTGAGCAGTTCTTC.

The V and J genes are TRBV7-9 and TRBJ1-1, with TRBD1 matching over 7 bases. From germline, CDR1 is SEHNR and CDR2 FQNEAQ (reference sequence). V trimming: 3 bases; J trimming: 10 bases; junction bases outside the gene matches: 14. CDR3 length: 15 residues. The CDR3 loop is CASSLGRDSVVIAFF. The CDR3 nucleotides are TGTGCCAGCAGCTTGGGAAGGGACAGCGTTGTAATAGCTTTCTTT.

The CDR3 sequence: CASSLGAGNSYEQYF. The CDR3 DNA reads TGCGCCAGCAGCTTGGGGGCAGGGAACTCCTACGAGCAGTACTTC. The chain has TRBV5-1 and TRBJ2-7; D is perhaps TRBD1 (5 bases). V was trimmed by 0 bases and J by 0 bases, leaving 10 bases between them. The germline V gene encodes CDR1 SGHRS and CDR2 YFSETQ. The CDR3 length is 15 residues.

This clone was counted a few times. The chain uses TRBV5-4 and TRBJ2-7; a possible D gene is TRBD2 (5 bases). CDR3 length: 14 amino acids. Germline V gene lookup returns CDR1 SGHNT and CDR2 YYREEE (reference sequence). Trimming cost V 7 bases and J 0 bases, with 14 bases left between them. CDR3 sequence: CASQRAANSYEQYF. CDR3 coding DNA: TGTGCCAGCCAGAGGGCAGCCAACTCCTACGAGCAGTACTTC.

This chain uses TRBV3-1 (or the pseudogene TRBV3-2) with TRBJ2-1, with 8 nucleotides matching TRBD2. With V trimmed by 6 bases and J by 5 bases, 9 bases remained unmatched. The CDR3 is made up of 15 amino acids. Germline V lookup: CDR1 LGHDT, CDR2 YNNKEL (reference sequence). This CDR3 reads CASSDSGGHNNEQFF. CDR3 nucleotide sequence: TGTGCCAGCAGTGACAGCGGGGGCCACAACAATGAGCAGTTCTTC.

This chain connects TRBV20-1 to TRBJ1-5, with no clear D. In germline, CDR1 is DFQATT, CDR2 SNEGSKA (reference sequence). The V and J ends lost 3 bases and 8 bases respectively, with 14 bases between them. CDR3 length: 13 amino acids. The CDR3: CSASPSWAKPQHF. The CDR3, as DNA: TGCAGTGCTAGTCCATCGTGGGCTAAGCCCCAGCATTTT.

The chain combines TRBV7-6 with TRBJ1-4, with a tentative D call TRBD1 (5 bases). V was clipped by 5 bases and J by 7 bases, with 17 bases between them. The CDR3 spans 15 residues. Germline assignment: CDR1 SGHVS and CDR2 FNYEAQ. In nucleotides, the CDR3 is TGTGCCAGCAGCCTCTCAGGGAGGGTTAGTGAAAAACTGTTTTTT. Its translation: CASSLSGRVSEKLFF.

V gene TRBV29-1 combines with J gene TRBJ1-3; no definite D call. Germline V gene sequence: CDR1 SQVTM, CDR2 ANQGSEA. CDR3 length equals 12 residues. Trimming stripped 4 bases from V and 6 bases from J, with 10 bases between. CDR3 sequence: CSVGGVANTIYF. The CDR3 nucleotides are TGCAGCGTTGGGGGAGTTGCAAACACCATATATTTT.

The chain joins TRBV5-1 to TRBJ1-4; D remains ambiguous. Germline values: CDR1 SGHRS, CDR2 YFSETQ. V was pared by 4 bases and J by 5 bases, with 9 bases between. This CDR3 comprises 13 residues. CDR3 sequence: CASSVRTNEKLFF. In nucleotides, the CDR3 is TGCGCCAGCAGCGTCAGAACAAATGAAAAACTGTTTTTT.

The rearrangement links TRBV28 to TRBJ1-2; D might be TRBD1 (6 bases). The CDR3 is made up of 13 amino acids. Germline CDR1 is MDHEN and CDR2 is SYDVKM. V was cut by 2 bases and J by 4 bases, with 8 bases left in between. The CDR3 sequence is CASSLGQSYGYTF. The CDR3 region has the DNA TGTGCCAGCAGTTTAGGACAGAGCTATGGCTACACCTTC.

The chain is built from TRBV30 and TRBJ2-7; perhaps TRBD2 as D (6 bases). This CDR3 region has 15 residues. Looked up from germline, CDR1 is GTSNPN and CDR2 is SVGIG (reference sequence). Trimming cost V 2 bases and J 0 bases, with 14 bases left between them. CDR3 sequence (DNA): TGTGCCTGGAGTTTCACGGGAGCAGGCTCCTACGAGCAGTACTTC. Residues: CAWSFTGAGSYEQYF.

The V and J genes are TRBV6-4 and TRBJ1-2; no reliable D call. With 0 bases removed from V and 0 bases from J, the gap between germline ends came to 14 bases. This CDR3 has 17 residues. Germline values: CDR1 MRHNA, CDR2 SNTAGT. CDR3 DNA sequence: TGTGCCAGCAGTGACTCGTGGAGCACACCTTCTAACTATGGCTACACCTTC. Amino acids: CASSDSWSTPSNYGYTF.